Listed below are T cell receptor beta chains from one sample, sequenced in a study of T-cell memory formation after mild COVID-19. TCRdb reprocessed the 5' RACE reads via MiXCR and lists one record per CDR3 protein. The table lists nearly 5,000 distinct CDR3 sequences, approximately 44% of them singletons. Sequencing was performed on PBMCs or a T cell subset sorted from them (not recorded which). Receptor source: an adult who had mild COVID-19 (a few samples of this study predate the infection). Cell type and time point are not known. Each CDR3 is given with its conserved first and last residue. A D gene is named only where the DNA matches it firmly. Clone size is given for some rows only: seen once, a few or many times, or a class if the clone is expanded.

>-|TRBJ2-3|TRBV28|large
CASSLLGGTDTQYF
TGTGCCAGCAGTTTACTGGGGGGCACAGATACGCAGTATTTT
>-|TRBJ1-2|TRBV4-3|medium-sized
CASSQDLAAGEGGYTF
TGCGCCAGCAGCCAAGATCTTGCGGCAGGGGAAGGTGGCTACACCTTC
>TRBD2|TRBJ2-5|TRBV5-1|-
CASSLSGGRMETQYF
TGCGCCAGCAGCTTAAGCGGGGGACGGATGGAGACCCAGTACTTC
>-|TRBJ2-5|TRBV27|medium-sized
CASSPRWGETQYF
TGTGCCAGCAGTCCGAGATGGGGAGAGACCCAGTACTTC
>-|TRBJ1-3|TRBV3-1|many
CASSPSAGNTIYF
TGTGCCAGCAGCCCCTCGGCGGGAAACACCATATATTTT
>-|TRBJ1-1|TRBV5-1|medium-sized
CASSLGTVNTEAFF
TGCGCCAGCAGCTTAGGGACCGTCAACACTGAAGCTTTCTTT
>-|TRBJ1-5|TRBV7-2|large
CASSLVALHNEPQHF
TGTGCCAGCAGCTTAGTGGCCCTCCACAATGAGCCCCAGCATTTT
>TRBD1|TRBJ2-2|TRBV9|medium-sized
CASSPTGGTGELFF
TGTGCCAGCAGCCCGACAGGGGGCACCGGGGAGCTGTTTTTT
>TRBD1|TRBJ1-4|TRBV20-1|medium-sized
CSAHGQGKGNYEKLFF
TGCAGTGCTCACGGACAGGGGAAGGGCAACTATGAAAAACTGTTTTTT
>TRBD1|TRBJ2-7|TRBV6-2/TRBV6-3|medium-sized
CASRYETGQKSYEQYF
TGTGCCAGCAGATATGAAACGGGACAGAAATCTTACGAGCAGTACTTC
>-|TRBJ2-1|TRBV5-1|-
CASSQGGHNEQFF
TGCGCCAGCAGCCAGGGGGGGCACAATGAGCAGTTCTTC
>-|TRBJ2-1|TRBV6-5|medium-sized
CASGPSSYNEQFF
TGTGCCAGCGGCCCGAGCTCCTACAATGAGCAGTTCTTC
>-|TRBJ2-1|TRBV20-1|medium-sized
CSARDGRQGQRNEQFF
TGCAGTGCTAGAGATGGGAGGCAGGGTCAGAGGAATGAGCAGTTCTTC
>TRBD2|TRBJ2-3|TRBV28|many
CASSLTSGGATDTQYF
TGTGCCAGCAGTCTGACTAGCGGGGGGGCAACAGATACGCAGTATTTT
>TRBD2|TRBJ2-1|TRBV7-2|once
CASSLATQAGGGEQFF
TGTGCCAGCAGCTTAGCGACGCAAGCGGGGGGGGGTGAGCAGTTCTTC
>-|TRBJ2-1|TRBV7-2|-
CASSLGGTNSYNEQFF
TGTGCCAGCAGCTTAGGCGGGACCAACTCCTACAATGAGCAGTTCTTC